Below are 10 T cell receptor beta chains sequenced from a single sample in a study of T cells in Graves' hyperthyroidism and ophthalmopathy. RNA transcripts served as the template for amplifying TCR beta CDR3 regions. HTBI primers drove first-round RT-PCR of the TCR CDR3. TCRdb redid the calling of the multiplex PCR reads with MiXCR, one entry per CDR3 protein. The sample shows around 600,000 distinct CDR3 sequences, 15% to 18% of them seen only once. The sequencing input was blood. All receptors derive from a woman between 25 and 40 years old with Graves' hyperthyroidism.

This clonotype showed up many times. The V and J genes are TRBV20-1 and TRBJ1-1; a possible D gene is TRBD1 (5 bases). The CDR3 consists of 14 residues. The germline gives CDR1 DFQATT, CDR2 SNEGSKA (reference sequence). Trimming took off 0 bases at V and 4 bases at J, with 12 bases between the two ends. CDR3 DNA: TGCAGTGCTAGAGACATCGGGGGTCTCACTGAAGCTTTCTTT. Encoded protein: CSARDIGGLTEAFF.

In this sample, this clonotype turned up many times. The chain links TRBV28 to TRBJ1-2; unclear D gene. V was cut by 5 bases and J by 7 bases, with 14 bases left in between. The germline gives CDR1 MDHEN, CDR2 SYDVKM. The CDR3 runs to 13 residues. This CDR3 is CASSLLGRSGYTF. As DNA, the CDR3 is TGTGCCAGCAGTCTCCTGGGGAGGAGTGGCTACACCTTC.

A few counts support this clonotype. The CDR3 sequence is CASSLSGAGGEQFF. The CDR3 nucleotides are TGTGCCAGCAGCTTATCTGGAGCCGGTGGTGAGCAGTTCTTC. This chain links TRBV7-3 with TRBJ2-1; D ambiguous. The CDR3 is made up of 14 amino acids. Trimming removed 2 bases at V and 9 bases at J, with 14 bases between. Germline CDR1 reads SGHTA; CDR2 reads FQGTGA.

This clonotype appeared a few times. The chain uses TRBV5-1 and TRBJ2-1; D unclear. Trimming shortened V by 0 bases and J by 0 bases, and 16 bases separated the two germline ends. Germline CDR1 and CDR2: SGHRS and YFSETQ. This CDR3 has 18 residues. The CDR3 region has the DNA TGCGCCAGCAGCTTGGGGAATAGTGGAGCGAGCTCCTACAATGAGCAGTTCTTC. As protein: CASSLGNSGASSYNEQFF.

The V call is TRBV4-1, the J call TRBJ2-1; 8 bases fit TRBD1. The length of the CDR3 is 16 residues. Losses at the gene ends were 4 bases for V and 3 bases for J; bases not matched to a gene: 8. Looked up from germline, CDR1 is MGHRA and CDR2 is YSYEKL. The CDR3 reads CASSRETGVGYNEQFF. The CDR3 DNA reads TGCGCCAGCAGCCGCGAGACAGGGGTGGGCTACAATGAGCAGTTCTTC.

This clonotype was seen many times. CDR3 coding DNA: TGTGCCAGCAGCGAACTCGGCGGTAGCACTGAAGCTTTCTTT. This gives the protein CASSELGGSTEAFF. The V gene is TRBV7-9, the J gene TRBJ1-1; D gene unclear. V shed 5 bases and J shed 4 bases, with 14 bases lying between them. The V gene's germline CDR1 is SEHNR and CDR2 FQNEAQ (reference sequence). The CDR3 has 14 residues.

To note about this clonotype: One end of the junction does not line up with germline, which may come from a read error. The gene calls are TRBV7-2 and TRBJ1-1, with a possible D match to TRBD1 (5 bases). Germline V lookup: CDR1 SGHTA, CDR2 FQGNSA. This CDR3 is built from 15 residues. The DNA for the CDR3 is TGTGCCAGCAGCTCAACCGGGACGGTGAACACTGAAACTTTCTTT. Translated: CASSSTGTVNTETFF.

This sequence joins TRBV20-1 and TRBJ1-1, with a weak D call TRBD1 (5 bases). This CDR3 comprises 14 residues. V lost 1 base to trimming and J lost 1 base, with 10 bases between them. CDR1 DFQATT and CDR2 SNEGSKA come from the germline V gene (reference sequence). The CDR3 loop is CSARGDRGNTEAFF. DNA for the CDR3: TGCAGTGCTAGAGGAGACAGAGGGAACACTGAAGCTTTCTTT.

The chain employs TRBV6-2 or TRBV6-3 and TRBJ2-1; TRBD2 agrees at 12 bases. Germline CDR1 and CDR2: MNHEY and SVGEGT. Trimming removed 0 bases from V and 6 bases from J; junction bases left unmatched: 18. The length of the CDR3 is 21 residues. For the CDR3, the DNA is TGTGCCAGCAGTTACTCGATAAGCCTAGCGGGAGGGCGAGGCATATTCAATGAGCAGTTCTTC. The encoded protein is CASSYSISLAGGRGIFNEQFF.

This clonotype has a count of ten or more. V usage is TRBV28 and J usage is TRBJ2-1, with TRBD1 identical over 7 bases. CDR3 size: 14 residues. The ends lost 2 bases at V and 8 bases at J; junction bases unmatched: 6. Germline values: CDR1 MDHEN, CDR2 SYDVKM. CDR3 sequence reads: CASSLDRAVDEQFF. In DNA, the CDR3 is TGTGCCAGCAGTTTAGACAGGGCGGTTGATGAGCAGTTCTTC. The full variable domain, completed using reference TRBV28 and TRBJ2-1, is DVKVTQSSRYLVKRTGEKVFLECVQDMDHENMFWYRQDPGLGLRLIYFSYDVKMKEKGDIPEGYSVSREKKERFSLILESASTNQTSMYLCASSLDRAVDEQFFGPGTRLTVL.